This TCR beta chain was sequenced during a study of response to subunit inactivated influenza vaccine. Findings of the study overall: Authors suggested each seasonal flu vaccination may recruit only limited numbers of new T cells.

Each CDR3 protein gets one entry after TCRdb re-called the RT-PCR reads with MiXCR. The sample carries 540,000 or so distinct CDR3 sequences, 10% to 15% recorded once. This CDR3 contains 15 residues. Trimming stripped 5 bases from V and 3 bases from J, with 16 bases between. Germline loops: CDR1 SGHAT, CDR2 FQNNGV. On this clonotype: Its antigen is not identified.

This sequence joins TRBV11-2 and TRBJ2-5; D possibly corresponds to TRBD2 (6 bases). The sequence was collected from a man aged 45-65 years who received an inactivated influenza vaccine. Here the sequenced sample was PBMCs from blood, taken roughly 6 weeks after vaccination. Here the CDR3 DNA reads TGTGCCAGCAGCCCAGGGACTCGGATGAAAGAGACCCAGTACTTC. Protein product: CASSPGTRMKETQYF.